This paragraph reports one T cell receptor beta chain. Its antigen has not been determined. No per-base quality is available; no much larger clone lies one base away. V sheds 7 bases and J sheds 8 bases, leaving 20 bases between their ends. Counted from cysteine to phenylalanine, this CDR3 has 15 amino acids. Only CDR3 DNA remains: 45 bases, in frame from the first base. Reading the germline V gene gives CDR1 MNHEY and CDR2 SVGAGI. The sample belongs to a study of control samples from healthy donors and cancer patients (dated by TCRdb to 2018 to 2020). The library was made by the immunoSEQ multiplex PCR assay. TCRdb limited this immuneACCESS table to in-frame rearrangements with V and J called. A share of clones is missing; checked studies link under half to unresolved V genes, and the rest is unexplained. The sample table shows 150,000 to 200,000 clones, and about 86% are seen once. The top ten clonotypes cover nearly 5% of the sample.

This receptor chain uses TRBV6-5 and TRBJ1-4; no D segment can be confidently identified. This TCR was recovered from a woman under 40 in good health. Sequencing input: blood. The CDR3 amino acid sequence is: CASNAYTLAREKLFF. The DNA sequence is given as TGTGCCAGCAATGCATACACCCTCGCTAGGGAAAAACTGTTTTTT.